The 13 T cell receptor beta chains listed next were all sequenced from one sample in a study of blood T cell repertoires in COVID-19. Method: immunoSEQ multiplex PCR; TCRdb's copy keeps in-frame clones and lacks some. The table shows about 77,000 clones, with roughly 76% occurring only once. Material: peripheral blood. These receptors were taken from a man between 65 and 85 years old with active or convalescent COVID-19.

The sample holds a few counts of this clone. In nucleotides, the CDR3 is TGTGCCAGCAAAAGTCCAGGGCTTGCTGAAGCTTTCTTT. This gives the protein CASKSPGLAEAFF. V is TRBV12-3 or TRBV12-4 and J is TRBJ1-1; possibly TRBD1 for D (5 bases). V lost 7 bases and J 6 bases, leaving 15 bases between the germline ends. The CDR3 is 13 amino acids.

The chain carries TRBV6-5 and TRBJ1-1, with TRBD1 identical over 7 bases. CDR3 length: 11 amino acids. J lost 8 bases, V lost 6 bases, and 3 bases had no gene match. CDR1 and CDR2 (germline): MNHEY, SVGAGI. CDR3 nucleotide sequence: TGTGCCAGCAGCGGACAGGCCGAAGCTTTCTTT. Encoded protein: CASSGQAEAFF.

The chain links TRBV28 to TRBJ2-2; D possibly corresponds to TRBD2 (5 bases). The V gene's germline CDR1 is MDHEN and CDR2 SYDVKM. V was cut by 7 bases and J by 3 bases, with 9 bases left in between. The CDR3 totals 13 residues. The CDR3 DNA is TGTGCCAGCAACCGGCGGGACACCGGGGAGCTGTTTTTT. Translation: CASNRRDTGELFF.

This CDR3 is CAWSREGQGYEQYF. For the CDR3, the DNA is TGTGCCTGGAGTCGGGAGGGGCAGGGCTACGAGCAGTACTTC. The chain uses TRBV30 and TRBJ2-7; 8 bases align to TRBD2. J was trimmed by 3 bases and V by 2 bases; bases with no gene match: 6. Germline V lookup: CDR1 GTSNPN, CDR2 SVGIG (reference sequence). The CDR3 loop spans 14 amino acids.

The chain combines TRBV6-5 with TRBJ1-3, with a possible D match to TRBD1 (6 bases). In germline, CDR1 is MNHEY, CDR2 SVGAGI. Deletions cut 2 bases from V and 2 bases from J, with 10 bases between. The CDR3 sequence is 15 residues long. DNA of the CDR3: TGTGCCAGCAGTTACGGGGGCAACACTGGAAACACCATATATTTT. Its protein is CASSYGGNTGNTIYF.

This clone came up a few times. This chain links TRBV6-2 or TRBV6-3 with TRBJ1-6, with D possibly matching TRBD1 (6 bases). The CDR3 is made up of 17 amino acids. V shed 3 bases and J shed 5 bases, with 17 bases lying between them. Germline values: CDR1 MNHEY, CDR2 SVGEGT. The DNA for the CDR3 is TGTGCCAGCAGTTATTCGATGTGGGGACAAAATAATTCACCCCTCCACTTT. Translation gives CASSYSMWGQNNSPLHF.

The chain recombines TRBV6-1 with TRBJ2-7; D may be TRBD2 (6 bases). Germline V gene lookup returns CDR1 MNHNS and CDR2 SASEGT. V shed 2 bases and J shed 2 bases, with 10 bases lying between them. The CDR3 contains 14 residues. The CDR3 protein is CASSEPGGPYEQYF. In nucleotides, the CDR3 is TGTGCCAGCAGTGAACCCGGAGGGCCCTACGAGCAGTACTTC.

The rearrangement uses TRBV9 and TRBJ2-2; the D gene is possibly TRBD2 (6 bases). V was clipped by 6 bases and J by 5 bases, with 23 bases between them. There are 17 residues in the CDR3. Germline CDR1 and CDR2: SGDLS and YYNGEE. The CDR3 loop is CASTPRGAGGGTGELFF. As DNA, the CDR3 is TGTGCCAGCACCCCCAGAGGAGCGGGTGGGGGAACCGGGGAGCTGTTTTTT.

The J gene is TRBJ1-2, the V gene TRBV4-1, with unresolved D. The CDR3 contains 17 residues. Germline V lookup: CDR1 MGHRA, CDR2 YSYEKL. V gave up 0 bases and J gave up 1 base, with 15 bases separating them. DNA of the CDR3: TGCGCCAGCAGCCAAGATGGCACGGCAGGAATTAACTATGGCTACACCTTC. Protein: CASSQDGTAGINYGYTF.

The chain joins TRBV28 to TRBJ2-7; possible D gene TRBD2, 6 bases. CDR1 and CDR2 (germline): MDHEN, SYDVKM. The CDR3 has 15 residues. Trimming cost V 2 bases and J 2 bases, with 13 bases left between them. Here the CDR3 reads CASSLRVGGPYEQYF. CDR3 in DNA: TGTGCCAGCAGTTTACGGGTGGGGGGTCCCTACGAGCAGTACTTC.

CDR3 sequence (DNA): TGTGCCAGCAGCGGGTCCTCGGGGATGGGCGTGTACACCGGGGAGCTGTTTTTT. Its translation is CASSGSSGMGVYTGELFF. The chain couples TRBV9 to TRBJ2-2; D perhaps matches TRBD2 (5 bases). The ends were cut back, 3 bases at V and 3 bases at J, with 21 bases in the middle. This CDR3 is 18 amino acids long. The germline CDR1 and CDR2 sequences are SGDLS and YYNGEE.

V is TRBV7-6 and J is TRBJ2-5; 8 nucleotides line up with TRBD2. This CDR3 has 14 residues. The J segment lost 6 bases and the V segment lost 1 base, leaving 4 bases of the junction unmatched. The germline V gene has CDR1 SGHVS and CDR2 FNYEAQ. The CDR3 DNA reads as TGTGCCAGCAGCTTAGGTGGCGGGGGGAAGACCCAGTACTTC. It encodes CASSLGGGGKTQYF.

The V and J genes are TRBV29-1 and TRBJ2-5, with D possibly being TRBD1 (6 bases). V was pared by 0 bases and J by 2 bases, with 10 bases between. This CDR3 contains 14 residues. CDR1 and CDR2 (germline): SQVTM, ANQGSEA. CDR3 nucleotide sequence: TGCAGCGTTGAAGATTGGACAGATCAAGAGACCCAGTACTTC. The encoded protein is CSVEDWTDQETQYF.